The 7 T cell receptor beta chains given below trace back to one sample, sequenced in a study of tumor-infiltrating lymphocytes in primary liver carcinoma. Constant-region priming of approximately 500 ng total RNA yielded TCR beta cDNA. Nested multiplex PCR, run for three rounds with slightly modified ARM-PCR, yielded TCR beta libraries. The first two PCR rounds used TRBV1-TRBV30 primers with a Cbeta primer, approximately 9 cycles each. TCRdb redid the calling of the multiplex PCR reads with MiXCR, one entry per CDR3 protein. The sample comprises roughly 190,000 distinct CDR3 sequences, over 80% of which are singletons, and over 15% rests with the top ten. Co-extraction of both nucleic acids (RNA and DNA) used roughly 20-33 mg of unsorted bulk tissue. The material sequenced was tumor tissue from primary liver carcinoma. These receptors originate from a man aged 40-50 years with primary liver carcinoma and hepatitis B virus infection.

This chain links TRBV11-2 with TRBJ2-7; the D gene is possibly TRBD1 (5 bases). The J call may not be correct, given that the DNA end is closer to TRBJ2-1. Looked up from germline, CDR1 is SGHAT and CDR2 is FQNNGV. The CDR3 covers 14 residues. The CDR3 bases are TGTGCCAGCAGGTCTAACAGGATCTCCTACGAACAGTTCTTC. This encodes CASRSNRISYEQFF.

This sequence joins TRBV5-1 and TRBJ2-2; D remains unclear. This CDR3 is 15 amino acids long. Germline V gene lookup returns CDR1 SGHRS and CDR2 YFSETQ. V was trimmed by 7 bases and J by 0 bases, leaving 13 bases between them. This chain's CDR3 is CASVTRQTNTGELFF. The CDR3 DNA sequence: TGCGCCAGCGTCACCAGGCAGACGAACACCGGGGAGCTGTTTTTT.

This clonotype was counted between two and nine times. V usage is TRBV29-1 and J usage is TRBJ2-2, with D possibly matching TRBD2 (5 bases). The V and J ends lost 4 bases and 2 bases respectively, with 8 bases between them. The CDR3 loop spans 13 amino acids. Per the germline V gene, CDR1 is SQVTM and CDR2 is ANQGSEA. The CDR3 loop is CSVGLTNTGELFF. The CDR3 DNA follows: TGCAGCGTTGGACTAACAAACACCGGGGAGCTGTTTTTT.

The V and J genes are TRBV5-4 and TRBJ2-2; D may be TRBD1 (6 bases). The ends were cut back, 5 bases at V and 0 bases at J, with 23 bases in the middle. Per germline, CDR1 SGHNT and CDR2 YYREEE (reference sequence). The CDR3 contains 19 residues. CDR3 DNA: TGTGCCAGCAGTGATCCGGTACTAGGGGGTTTCGCGAACACCGGGGAGCTGTTTTTT. Amino acid sequence: CASSDPVLGGFANTGELFF. Using reference TRBV5-4 and TRBJ2-2 for the parts outside the CDR3, the full variable domain is ETGVTQSPTHLIKTRGQQVTLRCSSQSGHNTVSWYQQALGQGPQFIFQYYREEENGRGNFPPRFSGLQFPNYSSELNVNALELDDSALYLCASSDPVLGGFANTGELFFGEGSRLTVL.

A remark on this clonotype: One end of the junction does not line up with germline, which may come from a read error. The DNA of the CDR3 is TGCAGCGTTGCTGGTGGAGATAGCATAGATACTCAGTATTTT. It translates to CSVAGGDSIDTQYF. The chain combines TRBV29-1 with TRBJ2-3; the D is unclear. This CDR3 region has 14 residues. Germline V gene lookup returns CDR1 SQVTM and CDR2 ANQGSEA.

CDR3 sequence reads: CASSFCGTGELFF. In nucleotides, the CDR3 is TGTGCCAGCAGCTTTTGCGGCACTGGGGAGCTGTTTTTT. V gene TRBV11-1 combines with J gene TRBJ2-2, with D unresolved. CDR1 SGHAT and CDR2 FQDESV come from the germline V gene (reference sequence). Trimming shortened V by 3 bases and J by 8 bases, and 10 bases separated the two germline ends. The CDR3 contains 13 residues.

Turning to this clonotype: Germline is not matched at one junction end, which may reflect a read error. The chain recombines TRBV11-1 with TRBJ2-3, with D possibly matching TRBD2 (6 bases). This CDR3 is built from 14 residues. Germline CDR1 is SGHAT and CDR2 is FQDESV (reference sequence). The CDR3 bases are TGTGCCAGCAGCAATTGGAGGGAGGAAGATTCGCAGTGTTTT. As protein: CASSNWREEDSQCF.